The following is a T cell receptor (beta chain) sequence with its context. The specificity of this receptor is unknown. Base qualities are not at hand, and no much larger clone is one base apart. To prepare the library, the immunoSEQ multiplex PCR assay was applied. A mixture of 60 forward primers for TCR Vbeta segments and 13 reverse primers for TCR Jbeta segments was used in the multiplex PCR. Amplification of the CDR3 region of rearranged TCR beta genes was performed with a multiplex PCR assay on genomic DNA. The Illumina HiSeq System was used to sequence the amplified TCR beta libraries as 87-base-pair reads. As for the original processing: A later analysis counted about 80 million unique TCR beta chains across the roughly 700 repertoires, and roughly 9.9 million of these chains were shared by at least two donors. A nearest-neighbor algorithm error-corrected the raw reads and collapsed the reads into unique sequences, merging closely related sequences to remove PCR and sequencing errors. To assign V, D and J gene segments, CDR3 sequences were aligned to IMGT reference sequences. For a sequence to be retained, at least a six-nucleotide match to both a V gene segment and a J gene segment was required. A rearrangement was called productive if the CDR3 had no stop codons and remained in frame with V and J, and every other rearrangement was called non-productive. CDR3 was defined according to IMGT convention as the region running from the second conserved V-encoded cysteine to the conserved J-encoded phenylalanine. The earlier analysis of fewer than 750 of the donors excluded sequences that lacked an unambiguous match to a single V gene segment. An earlier analysis of over 450 of the donors classified V segments as functional when productive rearrangements were above 56.7% and as segregating when the standard deviation between donors was above 5%. A statistical classification framework was built for diagnosing cytomegalovirus status from the catalog of TCR beta chain sequences. In a later analysis, V and J genes were assigned by comparing TCR nucleotide sequences against IMGT/GENE-DB human TR gene sequences. The TCRdist pipeline was used in a later analysis to assign CDR3 sequences and most-parsimonious VDJ recombination scenarios. In a later analysis, each TCR beta chain was defined by its CDR3 amino acid sequence together with its V-gene family, and reads lacking a unique V-gene family were excluded. A later analysis removed 592 highly shared, low-generation-probability nucleotide sequences to deal with suspected cross-contamination and a sequencing artifact. In a later analysis, a clonal expansion index for each public chain was calculated from normalized within-repertoire ranks of inferred template counts. In a later analysis, generation probabilities were computed with a VDJ recombination model fitted to out-of-frame rearrangements, and the resulting probabilities were checked against IGoR. In a later analysis, TCR-TCR, TCR-HLA and TCR-CMV co-occurrence was scored with hypergeometric tests, and a repertoire-size bias correction was applied to TCR pairs. False discovery rates were estimated in a later analysis by permuting HLA or CMV assignments 20 times. A later analysis grouped co-occurring TCRs with DBSCAN, adding TCRdist sequence similarity when clustering within HLA-allele-positive subsets. Repertoires with fewer than 30,000 or more than 120,000 public chains were left out of co-occurrence clustering, as were about 5 repertoires with anomalous nucleotide sharing. TCRdb retrieved this table from immuneACCESS and kept in-frame rearrangements only. Not all clones are present; in checked studies, unresolved V genes account for under half, and no reason is known for the remainder. V and J calls and clone size are as listed in that table; D and trimming were resolved from the DNA. This sample gives about 110,000 clones in total; around 80% of them show up just once. The ten biggest clones cover about 3% of the sample.

The cohort was made up of approximately 700 healthy bone marrow donors. At the time of sampling, every cohort member was nominally healthy, though immune exposures that went unrecorded were likely present. The donor tested CMV seronegative and was one of the 352 seronegative cohort members. Each donor provided a peripheral blood sample, and peripheral blood mononuclear cells were used for TCR beta sequencing. Genomic DNA was extracted from the blood cell samples with the Qiagen DNeasy Blood Extraction Kit. This record belongs to a study of cytomegalovirus exposure and HLA in healthy donors (dated by TCRdb to between 2016 and 2019). About the study as a whole: In an earlier analysis of 450 to 750 of the donors, approximately 300 Gb of sequence data and 120 million or so unique TCR beta sequences from roughly 180 million T cells were reported. Approximately 300 gigabases of sequencing data and 91 million or so unique TCR sequences made up an early release that covered around 640 HLA-typed donors. Of the roughly 400 genotyped donors, 65% to 90% fell in the genetic ancestry cluster associated with self-reported Caucasian donors. The aim of the study was to test whether cataloging public T cell receptors could identify signatures of past pathogen exposure. Using immunosequencing, the study profiled T cell repertoires from around 680 subjects and related those repertoires to cytomegalovirus serostatus. In addition to the first cohort of 650 to 750 subjects, a separate validation cohort of 130 or so different subjects was used. High-throughput TCR immunosequencing, statistical association of individual TCRs with disease status, and machine learning were combined to predict cytomegalovirus infection status. In a later analysis, previously published TCR beta repertoires from about 640 donors were re-analyzed and high-resolution HLA genotyping was added so that TCR occurrence patterns could be studied. The later analysis used no new phenotypic data to find candidate immune exposures, relying instead on TCR beta sequences and their occurrence across donors. An earlier analysis of 587 of the donors applied high-throughput TCR beta sequencing to assess whether each TCR beta V gene segment acted as functional or pseudogenic. Alongside the repertoire data, information on donor age, sex, ethnicity and CMV serostatus was compiled. In a later genetic analysis, genome-wide SNP genotypes for 398 of the 666 donors were used, and that subset was treated as a discovery cohort. Every repertoire in the discovery cohort had been generated on one and the same sequencing platform. Class I and class II HLA loci were covered by the typing at four-digit resolution. The number of donors typed differed by locus, with roughly 620-630 for A, B, C, DRB1 and DQB1, roughly 520 for DQA1, 600 to 610 for DPA1, and approximately 470 for DPB1. Roughly five DR-DQ haplotypes were handled as single units for association and clustering, since linkage in the cohort was strong. Among almost 400 genotyped donors of the cohort, an average of roughly 240,000 unique TCR beta nucleotide sequences were sequenced per donor, around 18% of them non-productive. The paper as a whole reports these results and caveats: Strong co-occurrence of HLA alleles, especially DR and DQ, made assigning TCR associations to individual alleles difficult. In a later analysis, HLA-associated TCR beta chains showed more clonal expansion and lower generation probabilities than non-associated chains that were equally common. Specific HLA alleles were associated with more than 15,000 TCR beta sequences at a false discovery rate of 0.05 in a later analysis. In an earlier analysis of fewer than 750 of the donors, most TCR beta V segments were observed in productive rearrangements about 87% or about 30% of the time, broadly matching IMGT annotations. The cohort was sequenced for TCR beta chains only, and without alpha or paired-chain data the features that could be detected were limited. Three of the identified cytomegalovirus-associated TCR beta chains were confirmed in vitro to be specific for cytomegalovirus antigens. According to a later analysis, most CMV-associated TCR beta chains appeared to be HLA-restricted, and the HLA associations seemed to be driven largely by CMV exposure. The classifier was reported to diagnose cytomegalovirus status with high specificity and sensitivity in both the original and validation cohorts. In a later genetic analysis, a missense DCLRE1C variant was associated with V-gene and J-gene trimming of TCR beta chains, and the association was replicated in an independent cohort. In a later genetic analysis, fewer N-insertions in productive TCRs were reported among donors in an Asian-associated ancestry cluster than the roughly 700-donor mean. Some 16 rarely observed V segments, including chromosome 9 orphons, were excluded from the earlier analysis of some 590 of the donors because counts were too low. Because HLA typing was missing for some donors at each locus, association tests included only the typed subset. A further reported finding was that TCR beta sequences accurately predicted the HLA-A and HLA-B alleles for most subjects in the first cohort. Linkage disequilibrium might explain the correlated functional status among segregating V segments, but an unknown experimental factor could not be ruled out. Most TCR sequences were observed very rarely across donors, whereas some public TCRs were present in many individuals. Presence/absence analyses assumed roughly uniform sequencing depth across donors, an assumption that may not hold. According to the authors, the approach could potentially be generalized to other disease states and immunological phenotypes. The study listed approximately 160 TCR beta chains as associated with cytomegalovirus. According to a later analysis, parvovirus B19, influenza, CMV and Epstein-Barr virus appeared linked to several top co-occurrence clusters. Immune exposure information for the cohort was limited to CMV serostatus. A group of highly shared sequence variants was considered likely to be a technical artifact of the sequencing pipeline. A later analysis found that TCR association rates varied across HLA loci, with DRB1 alleles showing the most associated TCRs and HLA-C alleles the fewest.

This TCR was recovered from a woman aged 35 to 49 in good health and CMV-seronegative. The sequenced material came from PBMCs.

CDR3 region: CASSLVALTNEKLFF. The bases read TGTGCCAGCAGCTTAGTAGCCCTAACTAATGAAAAACTGTTTTTT. This sequence uses TRBV7-2 and TRBJ1-4, with no confidently assigned D gene. Reading the germline V gene gives CDR1 SGHTA and CDR2 FQGNSA. Cut back by 1 base and 1 base, the V and J ends lie 7 bases apart. Its CDR3 holds 15 amino acids, cysteine through phenylalanine. The kept DNA is CDR3 alone, 45 bases in frame from the first base.